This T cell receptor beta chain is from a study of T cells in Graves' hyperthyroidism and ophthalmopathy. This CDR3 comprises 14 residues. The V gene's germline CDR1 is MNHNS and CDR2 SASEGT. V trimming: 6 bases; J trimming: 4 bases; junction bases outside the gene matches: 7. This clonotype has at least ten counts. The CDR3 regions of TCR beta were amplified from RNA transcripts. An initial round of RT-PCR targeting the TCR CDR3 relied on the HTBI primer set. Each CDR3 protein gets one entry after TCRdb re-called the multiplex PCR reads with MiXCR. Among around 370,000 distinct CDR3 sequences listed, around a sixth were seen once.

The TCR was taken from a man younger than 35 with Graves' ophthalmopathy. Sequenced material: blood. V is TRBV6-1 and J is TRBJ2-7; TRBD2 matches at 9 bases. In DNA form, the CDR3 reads TGTGCCAGCAGCCAGACTAGCGGACGGTACGAGCAGTACTTC. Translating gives CASSQTSGRYEQYF.